This T cell receptor beta chain stems from a study of OX40 agonist ivuxolimab in advanced cancers. Looking at the study overall: Ivuxolimab, which targeted the costimulatory receptor OX40 (CD134), was an agonistic, fully human IgG2 monoclonal antibody. Intravenous ivuxolimab was administered to patients every 2 weeks at six dose levels: 0.01, 0.1, 0.3, 1.5, 3 and 10 mg/kg. Of the roughly 52 dose-escalation patients, hepatocellular carcinoma was present in around 20, melanoma in approximately 15, renal cell carcinoma in 9 and head and neck cancer in 9. A male proportion of nearly 85% and a mean age of roughly 55 years, ranging from about 23 to 90, were recorded for the dose-escalation cohort. Patients were allowed to have had prior anti-PD-1, anti-PD-L1 or anti-CTLA-4 therapy, and more than 35% of the dose-escalation patients had been treated with checkpoint inhibitors. Partial responses occurred in three dose-escalation patients, of whom one had hepatocellular carcinoma and two had cutaneous melanoma. The point of sequencing TCRbeta in the periphery was to test whether ivuxolimab changed TCR sequence diversity and drove clonal T-cell expansion. The paper describes the monotherapy dose-escalation part (N ≈ 51 patients) of the phase I trial of ivuxolimab.

To sequence the TCRbeta CDR3 region, genomic DNA was isolated from the sorted cells. TCRbeta CDR3 regions were sequenced using the immunoSEQ Assay. What TCRdb holds here is the immuneACCESS table cut down to in-frame rearrangements. Part of the clones is not present; checked against another copy, under half of the missing clones reflect an unresolved V gene, and the others are unexplained. This sample comprises tens of thousands of clones, about 90% of them detected only once. About 0.3% of the sample comes from the top ten. The germline V gene yields SGHDT for CDR1 and YYEEEE for CDR2. From cysteine to phenylalanine, the CDR3 is 19 amino acids long. Only the CDR3 part of the read is kept: 57 bases, read in frame from the first base. V and J lose 4 bases and 5 bases, and a span of 28 bases separates them. Results and caveats for the whole study, not just this receptor: The antigen specificity of the clonally expanded peripheral T cells was not determined. On average, CD8+ T cells showed more expanded clones than CD4+ T cells after ivuxolimab. Low levels of normalized T-cell clonal expansion were also seen in some patients who did not respond. Clonal expansion of both CD4+ and CD8+ blood T cells was observed from baseline to week 6 at doses 0.1 to 3.0 mg/kg. In the 0.1-3.0 mg/kg groups, partial responders were among the patients with the lowest normalized peripheral clonal expansion, particularly in CD8+ T cells.

The trial excluded patients who had a history of autoimmune disease or who were on systemic immunosuppression. In every dose cohort, peripheral blood was drawn for TCR sequencing at baseline, cycle 4 day 1, and cycle 7 day 1. The samples were taken from a phase I, first-in-human, multicenter, open-label dose-escalation trial of ivuxolimab. Adults with locally advanced or metastatic head and neck squamous cell, hepatocellular, melanoma or renal cell carcinoma were enrolled in the trial. Before TCR sequencing, CD4+ and CD8+ T cells were separately sorted from peripheral blood. The table lists this clone with a count of one. Its antigen is currently not known. Qualities for individual bases were not recorded, and no much larger clone is one base off.

The chain was built from TRBV5-6 and TRBJ2-1; the D gene is not confidently resolved. Sequences were derived from CD4+ or CD8+ T cells sorted from blood, sampled in a trial of the OX40 agonist ivuxolimab. The clonotype comes from an adult with an advanced solid tumor such as melanoma, head and neck, liver or kidney cancer. The DNA is as follows: TGTGCCAGCAGCCGCGCGTACTGGGGAAATCGGAGTCCGGACAATGAGCAGTTCTTC. This yields the protein CASSRAYWGNRSPDNEQFF.